The entry that follows covers one T cell receptor beta chain sequence. CDR3 length: 18 amino acids. Germline lookup yields CDR1 GTSNPN and CDR2 SVGIG (reference sequence). V dropped 3 bases and J dropped 0 bases, with 21 bases sitting between them. The assay was immunoSEQ multiplex PCR, and TCRdb's table has in-frame clones only and misses some. This table holds roughly 480,000 clones, roughly 89% found once. This record belongs to a study of blood T cell repertoires in COVID-19. Across the study: The study drew acute and convalescent COVID-19 samples from the United States, Italy and Spain.

Input material: peripheral blood. The rearrangement links TRBV30 to TRBJ2-4; possibly TRBD2 for D (7 bases). This clonotype originated in a man between 18 and 29 years old with COVID-19, enrolled during active disease. The CDR3 DNA follows: TGTGCCTGGAGCCCAAGGGGGGGCTACTTGCTAGCCAAAAACATTCAGTACTTC. It encodes CAWSPRGGYLLAKNIQYF.